These T cell receptor beta chains were read from a single sample in a study of control samples from healthy donors and cancer patients. The assay was immunoSEQ multiplex PCR, and TCRdb's table has in-frame clones only and misses some. The table includes around 130,000 clones, 75% to 95% detected once. The sample was blood. The receptors here all came from a man aged 18 to 30 in good health. Each CDR3 is given with its conserved first and last residue. D genes are given only for firm matches. The size field is filled for only some rows; it gives once, few, many or a size class.

V gene,D gene,clone size,J gene,CDR3 protein,CDR3 DNA
TRBV2,.,.,TRBJ1-4,CASSDIHSATNEKLFF,TGTGCCAGCAGTGACATTCACAGCGCAACTAATGAAAAACTGTTTTTT
TRBV12-3/TRBV12-4,.,.,TRBJ1-2,CASSLQGTYGYTF,TGTGCCAGCAGTTTACAGGGGACCTATGGCTACACCTTC
TRBV4-1,.,.,TRBJ1-4,CASSQGGGYEKLFF,TGCGCCAGCAGCCAAGGTGGAGGGTACGAAAAACTGTTTTTT
TRBV12-3/TRBV12-4,.,.,TRBJ2-7,CASSSGRAYEQYF,TGTGCCAGCAGTTCTGGCCGGGCCTACGAGCAGTACTTC
TRBV5-4,.,.,TRBJ2-3,CASSSQALTDTQYF,TGTGCCAGCAGCTCCCAAGCCCTCACAGATACGCAGTATTTT
TRBV9,.,.,TRBJ2-3,CASSVSGATELDTQYF,TGTGCCAGCAGCGTCTCGGGGGCCACCGAACTAGATACGCAGTATTTT
TRBV7-2,TRBD2,.,TRBJ2-7,CASSLVPFISGGARHEQYF,TGTGCCAGCAGCTTAGTCCCTTTTATTAGCGGGGGGGCCAGACACGAGCAGTACTTC
TRBV10-2,TRBD1,.,TRBJ2-2,CASKQGALSGELFF,TGCGCCAGTAAACAGGGGGCGCTCAGCGGGGAGCTGTTTTTT
TRBV6-6,TRBD1,.,TRBJ2-1,CASSYFRQGRNEQFF,TGTGCCAGCAGTTATTTTAGACAGGGGAGGAATGAGCAGTTCTTC
TRBV6-5,.,once,TRBJ1-4,CASSYSGTPEKLFF,TGTGCCAGCAGTTACTCAGGGACACCTGAAAAACTGTTTTTT
TRBV5-1,.,.,TRBJ2-1,CASSLASWDEQFF,TGCGCCAGCAGCTTGGCCTCCTGGGATGAGCAGTTCTTC
TRBV7-8,.,.,TRBJ2-1,CASSLVGRNEQFF,TGTGCCAGCAGCTTAGTTGGCAGAAATGAGCAGTTCTTC
TRBV13,TRBD2,.,TRBJ2-1,CASSPRLAGYNEQFF,TGTGCCAGCAGCCCTAGACTAGCGGGCTACAATGAGCAGTTCTTC
TRBV29-1,.,few,TRBJ2-3,CSAGDFPSTDTQYF,TGCAGCGCTGGGGACTTTCCTAGCACAGATACGCAGTATTTT
TRBV7-3,TRBD1,.,TRBJ1-1,CASSSHRQGNINTEAFF,TGTGCCAGCAGCTCCCACAGACAGGGAAACATAAACACTGAAGCTTTCTTT
TRBV19,.,.,TRBJ2-1,CASSSVIVRDQDNEQFF,TGTGCCAGTAGTTCTGTTATAGTCCGTGATCAAGACAATGAGCAGTTCTTC
TRBV6-5,.,once,TRBJ1-6,CASRDQGRNNSPLHF,TGTGCCAGCAGGGACCAGGGACGGAATAATTCACCCCTCCACTTT
TRBV2,TRBD2,.,TRBJ2-3,CASRRAGASGTDTQYF,TGTGCCAGCAGAAGGGCTGGGGCTAGCGGGACAGATACGCAGTATTTT
TRBV28,.,few,TRBJ1-2,CASSFQSNYGYTF,TGTGCCAGCAGTTTTCAGTCTAACTATGGCTACACCTTC
TRBV7-2,.,.,TRBJ1-2,CASSLAGANYGYTF,TGTGCCAGCAGCTTAGCTGGAGCTAACTATGGCTACACCTTC
TRBV27,TRBD1,once,TRBJ1-4,CASRARGREKLFF,TGTGCCAGCAGGGCCAGGGGGCGCGAAAAACTGTTTTTT
TRBV28,.,.,TRBJ1-6,CASSPEPARPYNSPLHF,TGTGCCAGCAGTCCCGAGCCGGCCCGGCCCTATAATTCACCCCTCCACTTT
TRBV27,TRBD1,.,TRBJ1-4,CASSSGGQGGADEKLFF,TGTGCCAGCAGTTCGGGCGGTCAAGGGGGCGCGGATGAAAAACTGTTTTTT
TRBV3-1/TRBV3-2,.,.,TRBJ1-4,CASSHRGGGGEKLFF,TGTGCCAGCAGCCACCGAGGGGGGGGTGGTGAAAAACTGTTTTTT
TRBV10-1,TRBD2,.,TRBJ2-2,CASTTSGGTGELFF,TGCGCCAGCACTACTAGCGGGGGGACCGGGGAGCTGTTTTTT
TRBV7-2,.,.,TRBJ2-3,CASSFFSDTQYF,TGTGCCAGCAGCTTTTTCTCAGATACGCAGTATTTT
TRBV11-2,TRBD2,.,TRBJ2-1,CASSHTTTSGHNEQFF,TGTGCCAGCAGTCATACAACGACTAGCGGACACAATGAGCAGTTCTTC
TRBV30,.,.,TRBJ1-1,CAWSVRRGTTEAFF,TGTGCCTGGAGTGTACGGAGGGGGACCACTGAAGCTTTCTTT
TRBV2,.,.,TRBJ1-1,CASTVGENTEAFF,TGTGCCAGCACCGTCGGTGAGAACACTGAAGCTTTCTTT
TRBV18,TRBD2,.,TRBJ2-5,CASSPAGTKETQYF,TGTGCCAGCTCACCGGCAGGGACTAAAGAGACCCAGTACTTC
TRBV3-1/TRBV3-2,.,.,TRBJ2-7,CASSFSSYEQYF,TGTGCCAGCAGCTTCAGCTCCTACGAGCAGTACTTC
TRBV7-8,TRBD1,.,TRBJ1-1,CASSLDREANTEAFF,TGTGCCAGCAGCCTCGACAGGGAGGCGAACACTGAAGCTTTCTTT
TRBV30,.,.,TRBJ2-3,CAWSADPGDTQYF,TGTGCCTGGAGTGCCGACCCGGGGGATACGCAGTATTTT
TRBV3-1/TRBV3-2,.,once,TRBJ2-3,CASSQVIRATPDTQYF,TGTGCCAGCAGCCAAGTCATACGGGCCACGCCAGATACGCAGTATTTT
TRBV27,TRBD1,.,TRBJ1-4,CASRKSGGGDEKLFF,TGTGCCAGCAGAAAATCAGGGGGCGGAGATGAAAAACTGTTTTTT
TRBV10-3,.,.,TRBJ2-7,CAISGGGWYEQYF,TGTGCCATCAGTGGAGGTGGTTGGTACGAGCAGTACTTC